This entry lists 2 T cell receptor beta chains sequenced from one sample in a study of beta chain features in type 1 diabetes (dated by TCRdb to 2017 to 2018). Libraries were built with the immunoSEQ multiplex PCR assay. All of the isolated RNA was reverse transcribed with the High Capacity cDNA Reverse Transcription Kit, so expressed TCRB transcripts were sequenced. TCRdb obtained this table from immuneACCESS and retained in-frame rearrangements with V and J assigned. These tables miss some clones; where compared with another copy, unresolved V genes account for less than half of the shortfall, and the remainder is unexplained. The sample records roughly 51,000 clones, about 47% of which are singletons. 2.6% of the sample is taken by the ten largest. These receptors' antigens are unknown. Overall study results and their limits: In all four CD4+ subsets, TCRB CDR3 length was moderately but significantly shorter in type 1 diabetes patients.

Sequenced: Tregs from blood. This sample's cell subset or site label indicates: regulatory CD4+ T cells. All receptors come from a woman aged 40 to 55 with type 1 diabetes.

This clone was counted between two and nine times. V and J are TRBV25-1 and TRBJ2-7; 7 nucleotides line up with TRBD1. Trimming took 6 bases from V and 3 from J; bases not matched to a gene: 5. The CDR3 runs to 13 residues. CDR1 and CDR2 from the germline V gene are MGHDK and SYGVNS. The CDR3 DNA is TGTGCCAGCAGCTCCGGGACAGTCTACGAGCAGTACTTC. Translating gives CASSSGTVYEQYF.

The chain is built from TRBV6-6 and TRBJ1-2, with TRBD1 matching 10 bases. CDR3 size: 14 residues. The V gene's germline CDR1 is MNHNY and CDR2 SVGAGI (reference sequence). After removal of 6 bases from V and 5 bases from J, the junction contained 6 bases not matched to a gene. The CDR3 protein is CASRRQGAEYGYTF. CDR3 sequence (DNA): TGTGCCAGCAGACGACAGGGGGCTGAGTATGGCTACACCTTC.